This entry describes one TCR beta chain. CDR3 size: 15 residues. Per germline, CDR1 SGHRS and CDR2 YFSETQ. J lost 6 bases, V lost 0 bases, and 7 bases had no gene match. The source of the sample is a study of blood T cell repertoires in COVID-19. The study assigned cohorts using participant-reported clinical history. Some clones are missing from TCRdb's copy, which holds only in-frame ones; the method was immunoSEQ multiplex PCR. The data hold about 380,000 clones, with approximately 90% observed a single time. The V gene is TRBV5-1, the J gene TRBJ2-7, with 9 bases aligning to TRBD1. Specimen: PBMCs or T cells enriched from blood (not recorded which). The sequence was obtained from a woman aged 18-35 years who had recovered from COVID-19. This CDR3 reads CASSLDRGPGGEQYF. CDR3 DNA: TGCGCCAGCAGCTTGGACAGGGGGCCCGGGGGCGAGCAGTACTTC.